Following are 11 T cell receptor beta chains from one sample sequenced in a study of shared clonotypes between healthy human individuals (dated by TCRdb to the early 2020s). Libraries were built with the immunoSEQ multiplex PCR assay. The table was pulled from immuneACCESS by TCRdb, which kept in-frame rearrangements only. Such tables lose some clones; where checked, under half of the loss comes from unresolved V genes, and the rest has no known cause. The sample contains hundreds of thousands of clones, around 81% of them found a single time. About 11% of the sample rests with the top ten. Sequencing used PBMCs. Source of these receptors: a middle-aged woman in good health. Some clones in this sample may be carry-over from other donors' samples.

J is TRBJ2-7 and V is TRBV27; D possibly uses TRBD1 or TRBD2 (5 bases each). The CDR3 extends over 15 amino acids. Germline CDR1 is MNHEY and CDR2 is SMNVEV (reference sequence). Trimming shortened V by 6 bases and J by 6 bases, and 21 bases separated the two germline ends. This CDR3 reads CASSPYGTDLGEQYF. The CDR3 nucleotides are TGTGCCAGCAGCCCTTATGGGACGGACCTCGGCGAGCAGTACTTC.

V gene TRBV7-9 combines with J gene TRBJ2-1; D is unresolved. CDR3 size: 14 residues. Per germline, CDR1 SEHNR and CDR2 FQNEAQ (reference sequence). Trimming left V 3 bases short and J 8 bases short, with 14 bases between. The CDR3 is CASSFGLSADEQFF. Here the CDR3 DNA reads TGTGCCAGCAGCTTTGGCTTATCGGCCGATGAGCAGTTCTTC. Full variable domain (missing parts from reference TRBV7-9 and TRBJ2-1): DTGVSQNPRHKITKRGQNVTFRCDPISEHNRLYWYRQTLGQGPEFLTYFQNEAQLEKSRLLSDRFSAERPKGSFSTLEIQRTEQGDSAMYLCASSFGLSADEQFFGPGTRLTVL.

V usage is TRBV18 and J usage is TRBJ2-3, with TRBD2 matching 8 bases. This CDR3 contains 13 residues. With V trimmed by 8 bases and J by 8 bases, 9 bases remained unmatched. Germline loops: CDR1 KGHSH, CDR2 LQKENI. The CDR3 sequence: CASASGSEGTQYF. The DNA of the CDR3 is TGTGCCAGCGCAAGCGGGAGCGAGGGTACGCAGTATTTT.

This chain uses TRBV28 with TRBJ2-1; 8 bases fit TRBD2. V lost 5 bases, J lost 0 bases, and 18 bases stayed unmatched. This CDR3 has 20 residues. Germline-derived CDR1 and CDR2 are MDHEN and SYDVKM. CDR3 bases: TGTGCCAGCAGTCCCCCCGGACTAGCCCATATCGTAAGCTCCTACAATGAGCAGTTCTTC. Its protein product is CASSPPGLAHIVSSYNEQFF. Supplemented by reference TRBV28 and TRBJ2-1, the full variable domain reads DVKVTQSSRYLVKRTGEKVFLECVQDMDHENMFWYRQDPGLGLRLIYFSYDVKMKEKGDIPEGYSVSREKKERFSLILESASTNQTSMYLCASSPPGLAHIVSSYNEQFFGPGTRLTVL.

The genes are TRBV2 and TRBJ2-4, with D hard to call. The CDR3 is made up of 14 amino acids. Germline CDR1 and CDR2: SNHLY and FYNNEI. The V end was cut by 11 bases, the J end by 3 bases, with 17 bases between. The CDR3 sequence is CACLQFEVKNIQYF. The CDR3 nucleotides read TGTGCCTGTCTCCAATTCGAGGTCAAAAACATTCAGTACTTC.

About this clone: This sample includes further DNA sequences coding for the same CDR3. CDR3 nucleotide sequence: TGTGCCAGCAGTTTTCGAGGGGCAACTAATGAAAAACTGTTTTTT. Amino acid sequence: CASSFRGATNEKLFF. The V call is TRBV28, the J call TRBJ1-4; D is perhaps TRBD1 (5 bases). Trimming removed 3 bases from V and 0 bases from J, with 8 bases in between. This CDR3 is built from 15 residues. Germline V lookup: CDR1 MDHEN, CDR2 SYDVKM.

The V and J genes are TRBV9 and TRBJ2-5; TRBD1 might be the D (6 bases). CDR1 and CDR2 from the germline V gene are SGDLS and YYNGEE. This CDR3 has 14 amino acids. The germline V and J ends were trimmed by 1 base and 5 bases, with 12 bases remaining between them. The CDR3 protein is CASSVSERGETQYF. In DNA, the CDR3 is TGTGCCAGCAGCGTATCGGAAAGGGGGGAGACCCAGTACTTC.

The chain has TRBV18 and TRBJ2-1; the match to TRBD2 covers 13 bases. The CDR3 sequence is 14 residues long. The ends lost 7 bases at V and 7 bases at J; junction bases unmatched: 4. Germline V gene sequence: CDR1 KGHSH, CDR2 LQKENI. CDR3 in DNA: TGTGCCAGCTTACTAGCGGGAGGGCCAAATGAGCAGTTCTTC. Amino acids: CASLLAGGPNEQFF.

For this clone: A read error is likely, as this CDR3 ends without the conserved phenylalanine or tryptophan. This chain uses TRBV19 with TRBJ1-4; D perhaps matches TRBD1 (5 bases). The CDR3 runs 13 residues. The germline CDR1 and CDR2 sequences are LNHDA and SQIVND (reference sequence). Trimming took off 4 bases at V and 4 bases at J, with 7 bases between the two ends. CDR3 amino acids: CASSTGVNEKLFS. CDR3 nucleotides: TGTGCCAGTAGTACGGGGGTTAATGAAAAACTGTTTTCT.

Concerning this clone itself: The same CDR3 also results from other DNA sequences found in this sample. This chain connects TRBV18 to TRBJ2-1; 8 bases fit TRBD2. Germline CDR1 is KGHSH and CDR2 is LQKENI. The CDR3 extends over 16 amino acids. Unmatched junction bases numbered 4, after V lost 0 bases and J lost 3 bases. The CDR3 protein is CASSPPATSVYNEQFF. Written as DNA, the CDR3 is TGTGCCAGCTCACCACCAGCGACTAGCGTCTACAATGAGCAGTTCTTC.

V and J are TRBV5-6 and TRBJ2-3, with a possible D match to TRBD2 (5 bases). The CDR3 length is 13 residues. Trimming took off 4 bases at V and 5 bases at J, with 11 bases between the two ends. Per the germline V gene, CDR1 is SGHDT and CDR2 is YYEEEE. This chain's CDR3 is CASSPAGVDTQYF. The CDR3 DNA sequence: TGTGCCAGCAGCCCCGCGGGTGTAGATACGCAGTATTTT.